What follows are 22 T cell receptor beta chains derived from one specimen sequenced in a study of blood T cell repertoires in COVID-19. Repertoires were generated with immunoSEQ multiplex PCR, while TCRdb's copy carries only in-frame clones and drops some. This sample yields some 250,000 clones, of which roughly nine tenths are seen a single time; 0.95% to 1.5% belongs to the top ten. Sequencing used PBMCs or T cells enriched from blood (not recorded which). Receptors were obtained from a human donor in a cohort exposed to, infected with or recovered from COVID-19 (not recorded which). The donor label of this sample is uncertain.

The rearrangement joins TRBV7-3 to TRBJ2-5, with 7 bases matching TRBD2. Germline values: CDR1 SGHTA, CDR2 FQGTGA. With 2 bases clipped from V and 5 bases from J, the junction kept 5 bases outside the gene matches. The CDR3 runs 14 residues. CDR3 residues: CASSLGGVQETQYF. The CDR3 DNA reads TGTGCCAGCAGCTTAGGGGGGGTCCAGGAGACCCAGTACTTC.

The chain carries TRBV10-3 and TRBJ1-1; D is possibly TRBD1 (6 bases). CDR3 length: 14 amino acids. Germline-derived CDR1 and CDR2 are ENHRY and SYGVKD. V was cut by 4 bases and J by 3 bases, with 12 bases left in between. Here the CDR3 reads CAISVWGGHTEAFF. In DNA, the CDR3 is TGTGCCATCAGTGTATGGGGGGGGCACACTGAAGCTTTCTTT.

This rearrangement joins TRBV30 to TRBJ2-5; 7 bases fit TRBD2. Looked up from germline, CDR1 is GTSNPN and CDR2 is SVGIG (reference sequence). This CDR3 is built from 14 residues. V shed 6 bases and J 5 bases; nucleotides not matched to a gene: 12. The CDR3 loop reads CACRLAPGGETQYF. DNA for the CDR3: TGTGCCTGCCGACTAGCCCCTGGGGGGGAGACCCAGTACTTC.

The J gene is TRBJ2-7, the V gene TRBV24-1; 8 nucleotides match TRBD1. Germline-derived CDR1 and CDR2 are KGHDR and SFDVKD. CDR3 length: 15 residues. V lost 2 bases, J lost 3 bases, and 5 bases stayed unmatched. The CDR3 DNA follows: TGTGCCACCAGTGATTCGAACAGGGGGAACTACGAGCAGTACTTC. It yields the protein CATSDSNRGNYEQYF.

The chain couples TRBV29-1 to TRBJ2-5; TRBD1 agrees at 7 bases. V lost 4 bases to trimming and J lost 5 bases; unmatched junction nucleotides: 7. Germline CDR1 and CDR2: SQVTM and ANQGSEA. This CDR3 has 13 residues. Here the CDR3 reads CSVAVGGGETQYF. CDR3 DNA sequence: TGCAGCGTTGCGGTAGGGGGCGGGGAGACCCAGTACTTC.

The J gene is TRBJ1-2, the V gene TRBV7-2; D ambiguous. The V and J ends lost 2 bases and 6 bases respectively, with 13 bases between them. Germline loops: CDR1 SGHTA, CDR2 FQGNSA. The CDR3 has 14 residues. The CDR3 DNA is TGTGCCAGCAGCTTATTTGAGAGCGTCGATGGCTACACCTTC. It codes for CASSLFESVDGYTF.

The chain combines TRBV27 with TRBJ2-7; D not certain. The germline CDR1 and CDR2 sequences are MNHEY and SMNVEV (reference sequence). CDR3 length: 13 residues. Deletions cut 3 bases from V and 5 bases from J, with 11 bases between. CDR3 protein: CASSLSTVHEQYF. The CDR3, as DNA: TGTGCCAGCAGTTTGTCCACAGTCCACGAGCAGTACTTC.

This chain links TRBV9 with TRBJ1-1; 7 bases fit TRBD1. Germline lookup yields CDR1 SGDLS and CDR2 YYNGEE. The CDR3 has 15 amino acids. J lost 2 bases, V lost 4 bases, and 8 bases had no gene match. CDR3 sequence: CASSLGDRSNTEAFF. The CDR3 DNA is TGTGCCAGCAGCCTAGGGGACAGATCAAACACTGAAGCTTTCTTT.

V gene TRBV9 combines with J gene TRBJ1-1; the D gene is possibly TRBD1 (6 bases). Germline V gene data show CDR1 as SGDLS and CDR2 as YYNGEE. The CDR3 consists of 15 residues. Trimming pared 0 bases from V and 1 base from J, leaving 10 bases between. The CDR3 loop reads CASSVDTGRNTEAFF. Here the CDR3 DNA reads TGTGCCAGCAGCGTAGATACAGGGAGGAACACTGAAGCTTTCTTT.

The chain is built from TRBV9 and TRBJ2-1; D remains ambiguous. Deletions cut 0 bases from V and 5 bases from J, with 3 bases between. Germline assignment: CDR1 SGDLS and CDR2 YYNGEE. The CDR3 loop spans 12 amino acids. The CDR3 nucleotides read TGTGCCAGCAGCGTAGGTAACAATGAGCAGTTCTTC. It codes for CASSVGNNEQFF.

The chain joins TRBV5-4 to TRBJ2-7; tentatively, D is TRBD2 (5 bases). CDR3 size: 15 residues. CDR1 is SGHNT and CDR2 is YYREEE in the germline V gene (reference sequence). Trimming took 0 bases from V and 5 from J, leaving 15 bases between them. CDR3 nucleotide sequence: TGTGCCAGCAGCTTGGGAGGGTTTAACAGTGACGAGCAGTACTTC. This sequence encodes CASSLGGFNSDEQYF.

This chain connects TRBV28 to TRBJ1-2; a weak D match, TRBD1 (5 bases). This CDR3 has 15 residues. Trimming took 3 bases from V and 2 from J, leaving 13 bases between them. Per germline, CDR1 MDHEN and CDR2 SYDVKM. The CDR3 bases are TGTGCCAGCAGTTTTTCCGCAGACAGAAACTATGGCTACACCTTC. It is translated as CASSFSADRNYGYTF.

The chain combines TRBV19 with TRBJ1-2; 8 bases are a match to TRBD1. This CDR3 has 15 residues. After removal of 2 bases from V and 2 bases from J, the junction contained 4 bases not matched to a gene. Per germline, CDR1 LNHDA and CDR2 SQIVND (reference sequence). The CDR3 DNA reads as TGTGCCAGTAGTATAACGGACAGGGCGAACTATGGCTACACCTTC. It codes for CASSITDRANYGYTF.

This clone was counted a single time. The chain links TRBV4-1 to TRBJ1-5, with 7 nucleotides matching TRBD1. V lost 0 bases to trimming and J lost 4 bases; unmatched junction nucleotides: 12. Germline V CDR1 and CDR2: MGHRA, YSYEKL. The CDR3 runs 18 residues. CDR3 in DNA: TGCGCCAGCAGCCAAGATGGGGGGACCCTCAGGGGGAATCAGCCCCAGCATTTT. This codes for CASSQDGGTLRGNQPQHF.

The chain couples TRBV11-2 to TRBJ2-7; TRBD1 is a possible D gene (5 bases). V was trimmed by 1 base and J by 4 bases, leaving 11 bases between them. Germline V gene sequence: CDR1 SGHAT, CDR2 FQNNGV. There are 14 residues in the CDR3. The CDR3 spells CASSLGARDYEQYF. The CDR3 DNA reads TGTGCCAGCAGCTTAGGGGCCAGGGATTACGAGCAGTACTTC.

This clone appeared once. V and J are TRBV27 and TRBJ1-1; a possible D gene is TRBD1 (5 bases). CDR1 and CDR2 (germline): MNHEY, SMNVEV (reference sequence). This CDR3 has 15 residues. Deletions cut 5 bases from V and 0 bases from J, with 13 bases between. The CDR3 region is CASSLRQRLNTEAFF. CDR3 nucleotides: TGTGCCAGCAGTCTTAGACAGAGATTGAACACTGAAGCTTTCTTT.

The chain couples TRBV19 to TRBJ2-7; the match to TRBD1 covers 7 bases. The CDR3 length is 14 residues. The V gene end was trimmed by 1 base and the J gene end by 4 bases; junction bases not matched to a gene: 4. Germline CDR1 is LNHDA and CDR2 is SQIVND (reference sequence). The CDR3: CASSIAGTAYEQYF. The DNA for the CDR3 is TGTGCCAGTAGTATAGCCGGGACAGCGTACGAGCAGTACTTC. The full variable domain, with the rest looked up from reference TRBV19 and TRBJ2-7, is DGGITQSPKYLFRKEGQNVTLSCEQNLNHDAMYWYRQDPGQGLRLIYYSQIVNDFQKGDIAEGYSVSREKKESFPLTVTSAQKNPTAFYLCASSIAGTAYEQYFGPGTRLTVT.

The CDR3 nucleotides read TGCGCCAGCAGCTTGGACGGGCGGGGGGGCCCAGAGACCCAGTACTTC. Amino acid sequence: CASSLDGRGGPETQYF. The J gene is TRBJ2-5, the V gene TRBV5-1, with 9 positions matching TRBD2. This CDR3 region has 16 residues. Trimming removed 0 bases from V and 4 bases from J; junction bases left unmatched: 7. Germline CDR1 and CDR2: SGHRS and YFSETQ. Complete variable domain (other parts from reference TRBV5-1 and TRBJ2-5): KAGVTQTPRYLIKTRGQQVTLSCSPISGHRSVSWYQQTPGQGLQFLFEYFSETQRNKGNFPGRFSGRQFSNSRSEMNVSTLELGDSALYLCASSLDGRGGPETQYFGPGTRLLVL.

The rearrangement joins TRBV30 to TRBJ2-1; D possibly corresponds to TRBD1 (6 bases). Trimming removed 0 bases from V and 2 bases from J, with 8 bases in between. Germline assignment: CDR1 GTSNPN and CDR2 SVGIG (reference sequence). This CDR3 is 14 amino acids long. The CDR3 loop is CAWSVKGAYNEQFF. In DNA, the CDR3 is TGTGCCTGGAGTGTAAAGGGGGCCTACAATGAGCAGTTCTTC.

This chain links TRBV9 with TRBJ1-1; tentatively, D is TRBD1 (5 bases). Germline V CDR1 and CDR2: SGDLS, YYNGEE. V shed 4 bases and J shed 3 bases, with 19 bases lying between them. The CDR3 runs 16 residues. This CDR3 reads CASSPRRDGTYTEAFF. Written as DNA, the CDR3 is TGTGCCAGCAGCCCCAGGCGGGACGGAACCTACACTGAAGCTTTCTTT.

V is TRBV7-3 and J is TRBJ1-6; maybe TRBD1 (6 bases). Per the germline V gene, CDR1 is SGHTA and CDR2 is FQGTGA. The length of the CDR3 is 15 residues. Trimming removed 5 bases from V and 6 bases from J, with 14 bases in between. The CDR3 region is CASSAQGNANSPLHF. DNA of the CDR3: TGTGCCAGCAGCGCTCAGGGGAATGCTAATTCACCCCTCCACTTT.

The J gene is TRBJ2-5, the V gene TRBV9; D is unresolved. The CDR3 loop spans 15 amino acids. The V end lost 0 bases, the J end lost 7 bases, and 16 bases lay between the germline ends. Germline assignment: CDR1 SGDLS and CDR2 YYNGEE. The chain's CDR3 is CASSVADSSSGTQYF. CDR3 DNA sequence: TGTGCCAGCAGCGTAGCCGACTCCTCTTCGGGGACCCAGTACTTC.